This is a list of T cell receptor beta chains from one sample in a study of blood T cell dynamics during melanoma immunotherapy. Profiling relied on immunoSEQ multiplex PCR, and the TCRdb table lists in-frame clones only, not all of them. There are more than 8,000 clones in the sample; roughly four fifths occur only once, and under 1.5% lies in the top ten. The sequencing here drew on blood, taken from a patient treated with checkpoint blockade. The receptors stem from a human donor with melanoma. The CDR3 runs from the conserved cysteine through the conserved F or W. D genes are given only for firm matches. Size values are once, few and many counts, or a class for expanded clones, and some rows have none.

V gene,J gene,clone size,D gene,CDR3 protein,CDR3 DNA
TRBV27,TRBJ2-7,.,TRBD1,CASSVGQGAYEQYF,TGTGCCAGCAGTGTCGGACAGGGCGCCTACGAGCAGTACTTC
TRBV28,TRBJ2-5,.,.,CASGFPPSRDPLKTQYF,TGTGCCAGCGGGTTCCCCCCCTCAAGGGACCCTTTGAAGACCCAGTACTTC
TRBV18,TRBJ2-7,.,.,CASSPVAGAHEQYF,TGTGCCAGCTCACCAGTGGCAGGGGCCCACGAGCAGTACTTC
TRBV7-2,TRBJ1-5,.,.,CASSLAFSNQPQHF,TGTGCCAGCAGCTTAGCCTTTAGCAATCAGCCCCAGCATTTT
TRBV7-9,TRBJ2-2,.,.,CASSLGLGAYTGELFF,TGTGCCAGCAGCTTAGGCCTGGGAGCGTACACCGGGGAGCTGTTTTTT
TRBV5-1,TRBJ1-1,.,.,CASSLVSRGGNTEAFF,TGCGCCAGCAGCTTGGTGTCCCGCGGGGGGAACACTGAAGCTTTCTTT
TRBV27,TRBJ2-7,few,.,CASSQQGGEQYF,TGTGCCAGCAGCCAACAGGGCGGCGAGCAGTACTTC
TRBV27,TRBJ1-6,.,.,CASRNTGSPLHF,TGTGCCAGCAGAAACACAGGTTCACCCCTCCACTTT
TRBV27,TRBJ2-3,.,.,CASSNTLISTDTQYF,TGTGCCAGCAGCAACACGCTAATCAGCACAGATACGCAGTATTTT
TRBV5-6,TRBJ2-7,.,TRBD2,CASSSVAGTYEQYF,TGTGCCAGCAGCTCGGTAGCGGGAACCTACGAGCAGTACTTC
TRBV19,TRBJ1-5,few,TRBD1,CASSDGQDRAQHF,TGTGCCAGTAGTGACGGACAGGATCGGGCCCAGCATTTT
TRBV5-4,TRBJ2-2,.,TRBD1,CASSQGQPGELFF,TGTGCCAGCAGCCAGGGACAGCCCGGGGAGCTGTTTTTT
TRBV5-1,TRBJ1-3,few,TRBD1,CASSATGVSGNTIYF,TGCGCCAGCAGCGCCACAGGGGTTTCTGGAAACACCATATATTTT
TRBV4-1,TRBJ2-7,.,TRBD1,CASSHTGTGALNSYEQYF,TGCGCCAGCAGCCATACCGGGACAGGGGCCCTTAACTCTTACGAGCAGTACTTC
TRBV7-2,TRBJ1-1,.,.,CASSLRQNLNTEAFF,TGTGCCAGCAGCTTACGACAGAATTTAAACACTGAAGCTTTCTTT
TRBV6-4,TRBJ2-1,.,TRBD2,CASSARGGDSGNEQFF,TGTGCCAGCAGTGCCCGCGGGGGGGATTCGGGAAATGAGCAGTTCTTC
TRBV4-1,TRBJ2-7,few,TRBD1,CASSQWDRGYEQYF,TGCGCCAGCAGCCAATGGGACAGGGGTTACGAGCAGTACTTC
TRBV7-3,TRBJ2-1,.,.,CASSLVGGIGYNEQFF,TGTGCCAGCAGCTTAGTTGGCGGAATCGGCTACAATGAGCAGTTCTTC
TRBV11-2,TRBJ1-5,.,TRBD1,CASSLGQGNQPQHF,TGTGCCAGCAGCTTGGGACAGGGTAATCAGCCCCAGCATTTT
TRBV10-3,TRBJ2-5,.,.,CAISQGRETQYF,TGTGCCATCAGCCAGGGGCGAGAGACCCAGTACTTC
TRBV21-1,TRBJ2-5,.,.,CASSRGQAGETQYF,TGTGCCAGCAGCAGGGGACAGGCAGGAGAGACCCAGTACTTC
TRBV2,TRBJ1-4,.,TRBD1,CASSGTGATNEKLFF,TGTGCCAGCAGTGGGACAGGGGCAACTAATGAAAAACTGTTTTTT
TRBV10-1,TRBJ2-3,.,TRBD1,CASSNDRGAQDTQYF,TGCGCCAGCAGTAATGACAGGGGGGCGCAAGATACGCAGTATTTT
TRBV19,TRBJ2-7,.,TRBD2,CASSIGLAGASEQYF,TGTGCCAGTAGTATAGGCCTAGCGGGAGCCTCCGAGCAGTACTTC
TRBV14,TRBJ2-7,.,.,CASSQEPGLYEQYF,TGTGCCAGCAGCCAAGAACCGGGACTTTACGAGCAGTACTTC
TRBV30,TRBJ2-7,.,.,CAWIRQGGYEQYF,TGTGCCTGGATTAGGCAGGGAGGCTACGAGCAGTACTTC
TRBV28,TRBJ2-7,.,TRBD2,CASRGGTPPYEQYF,TGTGCCAGCCGCGGGGGGACCCCCCCCTACGAGCAGTACTTC
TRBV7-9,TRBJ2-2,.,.,CASSLASGNTGELFF,TGTGCCAGCAGCTTAGCTAGCGGAAACACCGGGGAGCTGTTTTTT
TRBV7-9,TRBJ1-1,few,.,CASRFGAKNTEAFF,TGTGCCAGCAGGTTCGGGGCCAAGAACACTGAAGCTTTCTTT
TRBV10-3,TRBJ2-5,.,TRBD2,CAISESLAGARETQYF,TGTGCCATCAGTGAGTCGCTAGCGGGAGCTCGGGAGACCCAGTACTTC
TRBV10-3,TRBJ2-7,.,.,CAISFTGYYEQYF,TGTGCCATCAGTTTCACAGGGTACTACGAGCAGTACTTC
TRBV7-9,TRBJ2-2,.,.,CASSLQGWTGELFF,TGTGCCAGCAGCCTACAGGGTTGGACCGGGGAGCTGTTTTTT
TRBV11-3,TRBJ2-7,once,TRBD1,CASSLGTGDHEQYF,TGTGCCAGCAGCCTTGGGACAGGCGACCACGAGCAGTACTTC
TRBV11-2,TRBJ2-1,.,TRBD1,CASSWTTGGNEQFF,TGTGCCAGCAGCTGGACCACAGGGGGCAATGAGCAGTTCTTC
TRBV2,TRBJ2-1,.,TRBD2,CASRPSGGPDEQFF,TGTGCCAGCAGACCTAGCGGGGGGCCTGATGAGCAGTTCTTC
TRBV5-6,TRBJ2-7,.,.,CASSSVGGIVTYEQYF,TGTGCCAGCAGCTCGGTGGGCGGGATTGTCACCTACGAGCAGTACTTC
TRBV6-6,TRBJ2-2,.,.,CASSYSTGELFF,TGTGCCAGCAGTTACTCCACCGGGGAGCTGTTTTTT
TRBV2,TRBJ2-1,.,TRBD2,CASRRTSPSGGNNEQFF,TGTGCCAGCAGGCGAACTTCCCCTAGCGGGGGAAACAATGAGCAGTTCTTC
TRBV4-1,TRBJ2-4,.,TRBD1,CASSSPGQGRVNIQYF,TGCGCCAGCAGCTCCCCGGGACAGGGAAGGGTGAACATTCAGTACTTC
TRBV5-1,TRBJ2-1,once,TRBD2,CASTLAGVSSYNEQFF,TGCGCCAGCACTCTAGCGGGAGTGAGCTCCTACAATGAGCAGTTCTTC
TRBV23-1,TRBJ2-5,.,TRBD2,CASSGGGFQETQYF,TGCGCCAGCAGTGGCGGGGGGTTCCAAGAGACCCAGTACTTC
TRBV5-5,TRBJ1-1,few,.,CASSLGRGKPNTEAFF,TGTGCCAGCAGCTTGGGCAGGGGTAAACCGAACACTGAAGCTTTCTTT
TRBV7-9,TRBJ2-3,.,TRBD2,CASSPGLAGGSPDTQYF,TGTGCCAGCAGCCCCGGGCTAGCGGGGGGGAGTCCAGATACGCAGTATTTT
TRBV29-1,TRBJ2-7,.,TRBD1,CSGSGTGGSSYEQYF,TGCAGCGGATCCGGGACAGGGGGTTCCTCCTACGAGCAGTACTTC
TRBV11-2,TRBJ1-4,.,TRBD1,CASSATQGATEKLFF,TGTGCCAGCAGCGCGACACAGGGGGCGACTGAAAAACTGTTTTTT